This T cell receptor (beta chain) stems from a study of shared clonotypes between healthy human individuals. General study points: When naive CD4 clonotypes were compared across a few donors, around 5% were shared.

Trimming at V came to 0 bases and at J to 8 bases, leaving 9 bases not matched to a gene. The CDR3 contains 17 residues. Germline-derived CDR1 and CDR2 are SGHNT and YYREEE (reference sequence). With respect to this clone: What it binds is unknown.

The method was immunoSEQ multiplex PCR; TCRdb's version includes in-frame clones alone and lacks a portion of them. The sample records about 1.5 million clones, approximately 98% being singletons. J is TRBJ2-1 and V is TRBV5-4, with 12 bases lining up with TRBD2. The material sequenced was naive CD4+ T cells sorted from blood. Subset specified: CD45RA+ positively selected. The clonotype comes from a man under 40 in good health. CDR3 loop: CASSLAPTSGSGDEQFF. In DNA form, the CDR3 reads TGTGCCAGCAGCTTGGCACCGACTAGCGGGAGTGGCGATGAGCAGTTCTTC.